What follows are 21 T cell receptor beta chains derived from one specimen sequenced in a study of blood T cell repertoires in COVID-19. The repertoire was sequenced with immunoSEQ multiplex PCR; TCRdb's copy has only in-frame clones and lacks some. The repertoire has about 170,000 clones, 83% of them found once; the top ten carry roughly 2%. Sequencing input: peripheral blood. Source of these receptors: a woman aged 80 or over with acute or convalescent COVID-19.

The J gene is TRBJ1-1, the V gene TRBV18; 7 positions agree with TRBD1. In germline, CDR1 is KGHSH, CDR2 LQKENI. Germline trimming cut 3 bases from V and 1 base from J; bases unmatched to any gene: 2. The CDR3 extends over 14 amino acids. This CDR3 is CASSPKGANTEAFF. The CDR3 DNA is TGTGCCAGCTCACCGAAGGGGGCGAACACTGAAGCTTTCTTT.

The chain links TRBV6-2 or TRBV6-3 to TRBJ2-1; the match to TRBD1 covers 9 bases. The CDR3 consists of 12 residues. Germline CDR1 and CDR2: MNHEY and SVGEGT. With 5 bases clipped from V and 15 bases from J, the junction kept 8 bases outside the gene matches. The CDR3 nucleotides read TGTGCCAGCAGTCAAGACGGGACAGGGCCGTTCTTC. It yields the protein CASSQDGTGPFF.

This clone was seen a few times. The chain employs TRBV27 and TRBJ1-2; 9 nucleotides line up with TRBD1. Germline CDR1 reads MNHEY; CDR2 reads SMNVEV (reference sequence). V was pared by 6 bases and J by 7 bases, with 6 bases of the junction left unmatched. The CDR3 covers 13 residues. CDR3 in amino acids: CASRGQGSTGYTF. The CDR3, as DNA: TGTGCCAGCAGGGGACAGGGTTCTACTGGCTACACCTTC.

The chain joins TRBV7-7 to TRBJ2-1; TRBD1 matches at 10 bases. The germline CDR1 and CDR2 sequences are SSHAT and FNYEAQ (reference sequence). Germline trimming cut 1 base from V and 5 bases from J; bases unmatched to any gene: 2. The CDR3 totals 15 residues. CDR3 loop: CASSLEGTGDNEQFF. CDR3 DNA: TGTGCCAGCAGCTTAGAAGGGACAGGGGACAATGAGCAGTTCTTC.

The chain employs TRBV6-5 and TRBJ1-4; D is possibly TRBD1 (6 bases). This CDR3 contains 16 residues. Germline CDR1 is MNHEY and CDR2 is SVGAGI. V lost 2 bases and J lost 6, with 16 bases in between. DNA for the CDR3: TGTGCCAGCAGTTACCGGCCCCCCCCAGGGGATGAAAAACTGTTTTTT. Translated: CASSYRPPPGDEKLFF.

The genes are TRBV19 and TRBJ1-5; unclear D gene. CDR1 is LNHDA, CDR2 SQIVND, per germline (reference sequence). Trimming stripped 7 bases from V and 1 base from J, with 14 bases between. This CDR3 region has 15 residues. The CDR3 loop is CASTGQVRSNQPQHF. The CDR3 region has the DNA TGTGCCAGTACCGGCCAGGTCCGAAGCAATCAGCCCCAGCATTTT. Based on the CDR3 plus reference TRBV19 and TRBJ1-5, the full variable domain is DGGITQSPKYLFRKEGQNVTLSCEQNLNHDAMYWYRQDPGQGLRLIYYSQIVNDFQKGDIAEGYSVSREKKESFPLTVTSAQKNPTAFYLCASTGQVRSNQPQHFGDGTRLSIL.

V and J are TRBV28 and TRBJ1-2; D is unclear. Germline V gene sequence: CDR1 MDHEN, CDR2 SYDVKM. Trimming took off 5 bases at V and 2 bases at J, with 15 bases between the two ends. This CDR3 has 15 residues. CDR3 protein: CASSLTVQVNYGYTF. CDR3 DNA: TGTGCCAGCAGTCTAACTGTCCAAGTCAACTATGGCTACACCTTC.

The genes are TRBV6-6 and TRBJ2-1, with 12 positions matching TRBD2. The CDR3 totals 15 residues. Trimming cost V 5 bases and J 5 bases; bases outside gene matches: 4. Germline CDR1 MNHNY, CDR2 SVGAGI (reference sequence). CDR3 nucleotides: TGTGCCAGCAGTGCCCTAGCGGGGGGGCACAATGAGCAGTTCTTC. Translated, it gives CASSALAGGHNEQFF.

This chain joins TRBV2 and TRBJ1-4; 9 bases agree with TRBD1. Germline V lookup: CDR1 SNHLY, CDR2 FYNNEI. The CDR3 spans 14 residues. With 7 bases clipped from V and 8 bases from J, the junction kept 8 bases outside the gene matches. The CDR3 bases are TGTGCCAGCACTACAGGGGGCGCCCGAGAAAAACTGTTTTTT. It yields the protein CASTTGGAREKLFF.

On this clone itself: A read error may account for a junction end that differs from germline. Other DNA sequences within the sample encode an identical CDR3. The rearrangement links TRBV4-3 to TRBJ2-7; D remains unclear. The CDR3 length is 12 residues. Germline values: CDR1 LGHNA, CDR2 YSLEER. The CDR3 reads CASSHDSHEQYF. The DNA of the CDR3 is TGCGCCAGCAGCCACGACTCCCACGAGCAGTACTTC.

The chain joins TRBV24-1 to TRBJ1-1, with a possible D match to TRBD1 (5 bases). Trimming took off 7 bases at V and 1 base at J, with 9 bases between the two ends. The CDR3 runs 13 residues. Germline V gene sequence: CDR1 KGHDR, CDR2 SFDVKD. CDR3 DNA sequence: TGTGCCACCAGGCCAGGGTCGAACACTGAAGCTTTCTTT. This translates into CATRPGSNTEAFF.

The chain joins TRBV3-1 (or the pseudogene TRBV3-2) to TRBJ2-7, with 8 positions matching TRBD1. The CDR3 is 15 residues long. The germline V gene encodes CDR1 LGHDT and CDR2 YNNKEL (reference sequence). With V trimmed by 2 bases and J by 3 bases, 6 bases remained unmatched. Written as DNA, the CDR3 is TGTGCCAGCAGCCAAACAGGGGGAGTTAACTACGAGCAGTACTTC. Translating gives CASSQTGGVNYEQYF.

This CDR3 is CASSLEGVFPSIYTF. Here the CDR3 DNA reads TGTGCCAGCAGCTTGGAGGGGGTTTTTCCCTCTATCTACACCTTC. The V call is TRBV5-6, the J call TRBJ1-2; TRBD1 is a possible D gene (6 bases). The CDR3 is made up of 15 amino acids. V dropped 0 bases and J dropped 10 bases, with 19 bases sitting between them. Germline-derived CDR1 and CDR2 are SGHDT and YYEEEE. The variable domain in full, with the rest retrieved from reference TRBV5-6 and TRBJ1-2, is DAGVTQSPTHLIKTRGQQVTLRCSPKSGHDTVSWYQQALGQGPQFIFQYYEEEERQRGNFPDRFSGHQFPNYSSELNVNALLLGDSALYLCASSLEGVFPSIYTFGSGTRLTVV.

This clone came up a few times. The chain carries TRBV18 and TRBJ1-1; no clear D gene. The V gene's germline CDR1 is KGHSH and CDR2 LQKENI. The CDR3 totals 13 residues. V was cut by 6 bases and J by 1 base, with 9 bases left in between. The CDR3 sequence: CASSQSGNTEAFF. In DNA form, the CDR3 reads TGTGCCAGCTCTCAGTCAGGGAACACTGAAGCTTTCTTT.

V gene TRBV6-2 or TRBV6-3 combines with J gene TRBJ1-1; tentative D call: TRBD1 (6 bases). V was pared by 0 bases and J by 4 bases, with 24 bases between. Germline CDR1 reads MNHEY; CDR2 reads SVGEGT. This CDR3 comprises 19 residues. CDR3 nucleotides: TGTGCCAGCAGTTACTCTCAAAGCTCTCAACAGGGACCTGGCACTGAAGCTTTCTTT. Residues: CASSYSQSSQQGPGTEAFF.

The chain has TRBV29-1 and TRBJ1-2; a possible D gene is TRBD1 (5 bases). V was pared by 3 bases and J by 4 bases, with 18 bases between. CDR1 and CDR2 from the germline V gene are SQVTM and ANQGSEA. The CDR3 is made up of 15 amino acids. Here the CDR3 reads CSVELGGIPSYGYTF. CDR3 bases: TGCAGCGTTGAGCTTGGGGGGATCCCAAGCTATGGCTACACCTTC. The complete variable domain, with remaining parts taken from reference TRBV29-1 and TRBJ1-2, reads SAVISQKPSRDICQRGTSLTIQCQVDSQVTMMFWYRQQPGQSLTLIATANQGSEATYESGFVIDKFPISRPNLTFSTLTVSNMSPEDSSIYLCSVELGGIPSYGYTFGSGTRLTVV.

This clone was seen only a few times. The DNA for the CDR3 is TGTGCCAGCAGCGTAGGGCTAGCGGGATTGGAGACCCAGTACTTC. Amino acid sequence: CASSVGLAGLETQYF. The chain couples TRBV9 to TRBJ2-5; 9 nucleotides agree with TRBD2. J lost 5 bases, V lost 0 bases, and 5 bases had no gene match. Germline lookup yields CDR1 SGDLS and CDR2 YYNGEE. This CDR3 is built from 15 residues.

CDR3 region: CASSYPLGKQFF. CDR3 nucleotide sequence: TGTGCCAGCAGCTACCCCCTAGGAAAGCAGTTCTTC. The V gene is TRBV5-4, the J gene TRBJ2-1, with D unresolved. V lost 3 bases to trimming and J lost 11 bases, with 12 bases between them. The germline CDR1 and CDR2 sequences are SGHNT and YYREEE (reference sequence). There are 12 residues in the CDR3.

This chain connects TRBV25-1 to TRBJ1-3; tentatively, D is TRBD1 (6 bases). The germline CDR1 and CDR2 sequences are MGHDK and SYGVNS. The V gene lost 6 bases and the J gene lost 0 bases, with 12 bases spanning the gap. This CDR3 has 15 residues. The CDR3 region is CASRETGFSGNTIYF. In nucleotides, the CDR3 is TGTGCCAGCAGAGAAACAGGGTTCTCTGGAAACACCATATATTTT.

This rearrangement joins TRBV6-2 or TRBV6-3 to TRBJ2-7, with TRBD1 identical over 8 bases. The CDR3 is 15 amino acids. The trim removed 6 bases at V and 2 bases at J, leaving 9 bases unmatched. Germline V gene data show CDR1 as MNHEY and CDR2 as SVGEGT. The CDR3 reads CASSRLDRGTYEQYF. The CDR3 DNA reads TGTGCCAGCAGCCGACTTGACAGGGGCACCTACGAGCAGTACTTC.

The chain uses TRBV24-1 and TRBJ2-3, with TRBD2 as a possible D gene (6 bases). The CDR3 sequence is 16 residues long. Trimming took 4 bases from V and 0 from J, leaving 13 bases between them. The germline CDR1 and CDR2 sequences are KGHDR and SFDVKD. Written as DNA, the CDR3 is TGTGCCACCAGTGACCCTCTAGCGCCAAGCACAGATACGCAGTATTTT. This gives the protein CATSDPLAPSTDTQYF.